The clone carrying this TCR beta chain was detected ten times or more. Its cognate antigen is unknown. Germline CDR1 reads MNHEY; CDR2 reads SMNVEV (reference sequence). Trimming removed 4 bases from V and 3 bases from J, with 9 bases in between. The CDR3 totals 13 residues. The data derive from a study of Graves' ophthalmopathy and Graves' hyperthyroidism. The authors amplified TCR beta CDR3 regions from RNA transcripts. Following a first-round RT-PCR that used HTBI primers, a second-round multiplex PCR was carried out. MiXCR, run by TCRdb on the multiplex PCR reads, gives a single entry per CDR3 protein. The sample contains 150,000 or so distinct CDR3 sequences, around 40% of which appear only once. Study-level results: Blood also carried most expanded thyroid clonotypes exceeding 0.001 frequency. As the model predicted ophthalmopathy progression, it achieved a sensitivity of around 70% and a specificity of 72% to 80%.

Sequenced: peripheral blood. The receptor comes from a young man with Graves' ophthalmopathy. The chain joins TRBV27 to TRBJ2-5; D remains ambiguous. CDR3: CASSSGPEETQYF. The CDR3 nucleotides are TGTGCCAGCAGTTCAGGACCCGAAGAGACCCAGTACTTC.